This T cell receptor beta chain was captured by sequencing in a study of PD-L1 blockade in urothelial cancer. Study-wide context: Dosed intravenously at 1,200 mg every 3 weeks, atezolizumab was initiated by patients in the mid-2010s.

Generated by immunoSEQ multiplex PCR, the TCRdb table keeps only in-frame clones and is missing some. The sample gives about 50,000 clones, less than 85% of which show up once; 8% to 13% is in the top ten. With V trimmed by 5 bases and J by 4 bases, 5 bases remained unmatched. The germline CDR1 and CDR2 sequences are SGHNT and YENEEA. This CDR3 is built from 14 residues. Described time point: pretreatment peripheral blood. V is TRBV11-3 and J is TRBJ2-1, with 7 bases identical to TRBD2. This sequence originates from a man between 65 and 80 years old with urothelial cancer. The input for sequencing was PBMCs, taken around atezolizumab (anti-PD-L1) treatment. The CDR3 coding sequence is TGTGCCAGCAGCGATGGGACTATTTACAATGAGCAGTTCTTC. Its translation is CASSDGTIYNEQFF. Supplemented by reference TRBV11-3 and TRBJ2-1, the full variable domain reads EAGVVQSPRYKIIEKKQPVAFWCNPISGHNTLYWYLQNLGQGPELLIRYENEEAVDDSQLPKDRFSAERLKGVDSTLKIQPAELGDSAVYLCASSDGTIYNEQFFGPGTRLTVL.